The rows below give T cell receptor beta chains drawn from one sample of a study of blood T cells in healthy people across ages. In TCRdb, the 5' RACE reads were re-called with MiXCR into one record per CDR3 protein. The sample lists 800,000 or so distinct CDR3 sequences, 46% occurring once. Sample: blood. These receptors were collected from an elderly man in good health. Each CDR3 is given with its conserved first and last residue. D genes are given only for firm matches. Clone sizes are given selectively: once, few, many, or a class where the clone is expanded.

CASSFDEGSTDTQYF | TGCGCCAGCAGCTTTGACGAGGGGAGCACAGATACGCAGTATTTT | TRBV5-1 | NA | TRBJ2-3 | NA
CSVYDRASYEQYF | TGCAGCGTTTATGACAGAGCCTCCTACGAGCAGTACTTC | TRBV29-1 | NA | TRBJ2-7 | NA
CAISRTSGSGSYYNEQYF | TGTGCCATCAGTCGGACTAGCGGGAGTGGTTCCTACTACAATGAGCAGTACTTC | TRBV10-3 | TRBD2 | TRBJ2-7 | NA
CAISPRPAGTVDTQYF | TGTGCCATCAGTCCGAGACCAGCGGGCACTGTGGATACGCAGTATTTT | TRBV10-3 | NA | TRBJ2-3 | NA
CASSSRGGTYNEQYF | TGTGCCAGCAGCTCAAGGGGAGGGACCTACAATGAGCAGTACTTC | TRBV5-8 | TRBD2 | TRBJ2-7 | NA
CASNAGQGYQQYF | TGTGCCAGCAACGCGGGACAGGGGTATCAGCAGTACTTC | TRBV9 | TRBD1 | TRBJ2-5 | NA
CASSLSGGQDEQFF | TGCGCCAGCAGCTTGTCGGGAGGGCAGGATGAGCAGTTCTTC | TRBV5-1 | TRBD2 | TRBJ2-1 | many
CASSPGGYSYNEQFF | TGCGCCAGCAGCCCCGGAGGGTACTCCTACAATGAGCAGTTCTTC | TRBV5-1 | NA | TRBJ2-1 | many
CASSIGWVGHRGSNEQFF | TGTGCCAGTAGTATAGGTTGGGTAGGGCACCGGGGCTCCAATGAGCAGTTCTTC | TRBV19 | NA | TRBJ2-1 | NA
CASSDRGASSNQPQHF | TGTGCCAGTAGCGATAGGGGGGCGTCCAGCAATCAGCCCCAGCATTTT | TRBV19 | NA | TRBJ1-5 | NA
CASSQGQGAPHEQYF | TGTGCCAGCAGCCAAGGACAGGGGGCACCGCACGAGCAGTACTTC | TRBV7-3 | TRBD1 | TRBJ2-7 | NA
CSAGGRAGNEQFF | TGCAGTGCGGGCGGGAGGGCTGGCAATGAGCAGTTCTTC | TRBV20-1 | TRBD2 | TRBJ2-1 | NA
CAIRGQSETQYF | TGTGCCATCAGAGGCCAGTCCGAGACCCAGTACTTC | TRBV10-3 | NA | TRBJ2-5 | NA
CSARDGENYNSPLHF | TGCAGTGCTAGAGATGGGGAGAACTATAATTCACCCCTCCACTTT | TRBV20-1 | NA | TRBJ1-6 | NA
CSASTGSPNYGYTF | TGCAGTGCTAGCACGGGCTCCCCAAACTATGGCTACACCTTC | TRBV20-1 | NA | TRBJ1-2 | NA
CASSFWTSGARTDTQYF | TGCGCCAGCAGCTTTTGGACTAGCGGGGCTCGCACAGATACGCAGTATTTT | TRBV5-1 | TRBD2 | TRBJ2-3 | NA
CASSSGVEAFF | TGTGCCAGCAGCTCAGGGGTTGAAGCTTTCTTT | TRBV12-3/TRBV12-4 | NA | TRBJ1-1 | NA
CASSPLPGQGLEQYF | TGTGCCAGCAGTCCACTCCCGGGACAGGGGCTCGAGCAGTACTTC | TRBV12-3/TRBV12-4 | TRBD1 | TRBJ2-7 | NA
CSAGGGLAADYNEQYF | TGCAGTGCCGGAGGGGGGCTAGCGGCTGATTACAATGAGCAGTACTTC | TRBV20-1 | NA | TRBJ2-7 | NA
CASSQGRDSFNEQFF | TGCGCCAGCAGCCAAGGGCGGGACAGCTTCAATGAGCAGTTCTTC | TRBV4-3 | NA | TRBJ2-1 | few
CASSPGTSGRGISYNEQFF | TGTGCCAGCTCACCTGGGACTAGCGGGAGGGGGATCTCCTACAATGAGCAGTTCTTC | TRBV18 | TRBD2 | TRBJ2-1 | NA
CASSSSARQGSHEQYF | TGTGCTAGCAGCTCCTCAGCCCGACAGGGTTCCCATGAGCAGTACTTC | TRBV7-7 | TRBD1 | TRBJ2-7 | NA
CASSPEEASWETQYF | TGTGCCAGCAGCCCAGAGGAAGCTAGCTGGGAGACCCAGTACTTC | TRBV9 | NA | TRBJ2-5 | NA
CATSRGGLDWYF | TGTGCCACCAGCAGAGGGGGACTTGATTGGTACTTC | TRBV15 | NA | TRBJ2-7 | many
CASSNGLAGGPYEQYF | TGTGCCAGCAGCAACGGACTAGCGGGAGGGCCCTACGAGCAGTACTTC | TRBV7-2 | TRBD2 | TRBJ2-7 | many
CASNVAGAASTEQFF | TGTGCCAGCAACGTAGCGGGGGCCGCAAGCACGGAGCAGTTCTTC | TRBV9 | TRBD2 | TRBJ2-1 | NA
CSARDGYTF | TGCAGTGCTAGAGATGGCTACACCTTC | TRBV20-1 | NA | TRBJ1-2 | NA
CASSPPLIAKNSQYF | TGTGCCAGCAGTCCCCCCCTAATAGCCAAAAACAGTCAGTACTTC | TRBV28 | NA | TRBJ2-4 | NA
CASSLHVGDYEQYF | TGTGCCAGCAGTCTACATGTGGGGGACTACGAGCAGTACTTC | TRBV27 | NA | TRBJ2-7 | NA
CASSLSGAVETQFF | TGTGCCAGCAGCTTAAGCGGCGCCGTGGAGACCCAGTTCTTC | TRBV7-3 | NA | TRBJ2-1 | once
CASSLEARRYNEQFF | TGTGCCAGCAGCTTAGAAGCGCGAAGGTACAATGAGCAGTTCTTC | TRBV11-2 | NA | TRBJ2-1 | NA
CAISEGGQGSYEQYF | TGTGCCATCAGTGAGGGAGGGCAAGGCTCCTACGAGCAGTACTTC | TRBV10-3 | NA | TRBJ2-7 | NA
CASSCRDRSYEQYF | TGTGCCAGCAGTTGCCGGGACAGGTCCTACGAGCAGTACTTC | TRBV6-7 | TRBD1 | TRBJ2-7 | NA
CASSLFSGEQFF | TGTGCCAGCAGTTTATTTAGTGGTGAGCAGTTCTTC | TRBV27 | NA | TRBJ2-1 | few
CSRRRELSNEQYF | TGCAGTCGGAGGCGGGAGCTTTCGAACGAGCAGTACTTC | TRBV20-1 | TRBD2 | TRBJ2-7 | NA
CASSLNSGAYNEQFF | TGTGCCAGCAGCTTAAACTCAGGGGCCTACAATGAGCAGTTCTTC | TRBV11-1 | NA | TRBJ2-1 | NA